The present entry profiles one T cell receptor beta chain with its context. MiXCR, applied by TCRdb to the PCR reads, yields one record per CDR3 protein. This sample carries approximately 18,000 distinct CDR3 sequences, roughly 51% of them seen once, and the ten largest clones take about 60%. Donors had localized lung adenocarcinoma, a non-small cell lung cancer. The sample originates from a study of CD4 and CD8 cells across lung adenocarcinoma regions. The germline V gene has CDR1 MNHNS and CDR2 SASEGT. This CDR3 spans 17 amino acids. Losses at the gene ends were 3 bases for V and 4 bases for J; bases not matched to a gene: 11.

The rearrangement uses TRBV6-1 and TRBJ2-1; TRBD2 matches at 8 bases. The sequenced sample was CD8+ T cells from the center of a lung tumor. This receptor was taken from a female donor with lung adenocarcinoma. The CD4 and CD8 labels of this study may be unreliable. CDR3 in DNA: TGTGCCAGCAGTGACCTCCCCGGGAGGGGATTGTACAATGAGCAGTTCTTC. Protein sequence: CASSDLPGRGLYNEQFF.